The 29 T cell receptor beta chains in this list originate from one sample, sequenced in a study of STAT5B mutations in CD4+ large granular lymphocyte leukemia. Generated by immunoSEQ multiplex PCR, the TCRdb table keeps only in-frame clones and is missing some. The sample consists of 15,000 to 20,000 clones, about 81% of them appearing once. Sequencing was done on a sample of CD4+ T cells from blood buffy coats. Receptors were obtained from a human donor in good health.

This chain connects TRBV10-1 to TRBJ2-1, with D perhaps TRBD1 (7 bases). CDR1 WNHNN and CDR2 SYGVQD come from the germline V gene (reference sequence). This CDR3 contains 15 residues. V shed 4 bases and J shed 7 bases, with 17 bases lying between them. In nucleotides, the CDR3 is TGCGCCAGCAGTGGGAGGGACAGCCTTCGGAATGAGCAGTTCTTC. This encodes CASSGRDSLRNEQFF.

CDR3 in DNA: TGCAGCGTTGGTGGGGCGGGAGGGCTACCCACCGGGGAGCTGTTTTTT. Its translation: CSVGGAGGLPTGELFF. V and J are TRBV29-1 and TRBJ2-2; 9 positions match TRBD2. Per the germline V gene, CDR1 is SQVTM and CDR2 is ANQGSEA. The CDR3 length is 16 residues. V lost 4 bases, J lost 4 bases, and 10 bases stayed unmatched.

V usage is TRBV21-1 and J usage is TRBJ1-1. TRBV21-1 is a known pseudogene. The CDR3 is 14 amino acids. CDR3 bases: TGTGCCAGCAGCAACCGGGGGGGGAACACTGAAGCTTTCTTT. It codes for CASSNRGGNTEAFF.

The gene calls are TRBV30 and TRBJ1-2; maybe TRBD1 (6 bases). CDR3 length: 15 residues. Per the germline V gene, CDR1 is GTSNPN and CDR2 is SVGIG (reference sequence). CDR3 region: CAVHHDRSNPYGYTF. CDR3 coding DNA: TGTGCAGTCCACCACGACAGGTCCAATCCCTATGGCTACACCTTC.

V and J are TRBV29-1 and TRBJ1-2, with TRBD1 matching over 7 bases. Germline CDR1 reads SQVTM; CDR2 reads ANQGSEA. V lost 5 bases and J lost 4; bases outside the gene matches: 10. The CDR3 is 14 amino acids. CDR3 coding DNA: TGCAGCGTTTCCCCCGCAGGGGGTGCCTATGGCTACACCTTC. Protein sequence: CSVSPAGGAYGYTF.

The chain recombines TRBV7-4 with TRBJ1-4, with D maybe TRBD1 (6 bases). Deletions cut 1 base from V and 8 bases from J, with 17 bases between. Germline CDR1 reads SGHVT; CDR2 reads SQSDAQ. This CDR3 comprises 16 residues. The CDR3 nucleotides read TGTGCCAGCAGCTTAGAGGGTAAGGGGACAATCGAAAAACTGTTTTTT. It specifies CASSLEGKGTIEKLFF.

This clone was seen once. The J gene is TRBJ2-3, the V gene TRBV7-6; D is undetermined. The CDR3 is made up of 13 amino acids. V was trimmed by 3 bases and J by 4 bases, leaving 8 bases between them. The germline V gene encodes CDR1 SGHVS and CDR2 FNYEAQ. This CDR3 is CASSFGEADTQYF. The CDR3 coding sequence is TGTGCCAGCAGCTTTGGCGAGGCAGATACGCAGTATTTT.

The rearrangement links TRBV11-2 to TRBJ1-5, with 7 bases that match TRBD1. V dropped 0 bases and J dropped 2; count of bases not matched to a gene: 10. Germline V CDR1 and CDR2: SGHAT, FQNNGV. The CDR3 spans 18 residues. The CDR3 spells CASSLDRVGGSGNQPQHF. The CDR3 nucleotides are TGTGCCAGCAGCTTAGATCGGGTAGGGGGCAGTGGCAATCAGCCCCAGCATTTT.

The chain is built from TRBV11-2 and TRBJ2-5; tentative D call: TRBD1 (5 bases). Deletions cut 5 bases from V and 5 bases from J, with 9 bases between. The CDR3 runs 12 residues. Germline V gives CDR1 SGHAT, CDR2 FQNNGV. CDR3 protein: CASSPRGETQYF. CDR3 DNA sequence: TGTGCCAGCAGCCCAAGGGGCGAGACCCAGTACTTC. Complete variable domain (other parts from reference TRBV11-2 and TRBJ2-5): EAGVAQSPRYKIIEKRQSVAFWCNPISGHATLYWYQQILGQGPKLLIQFQNNGVVDDSQLPKDRFSAERLKGVDSTLKIQPAKLEDSAVYLCASSPRGETQYFGPGTRLLVL.

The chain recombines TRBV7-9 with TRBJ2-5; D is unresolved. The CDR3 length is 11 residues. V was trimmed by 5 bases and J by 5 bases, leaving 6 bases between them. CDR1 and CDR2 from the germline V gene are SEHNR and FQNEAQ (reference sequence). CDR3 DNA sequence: TGTGCCAGCAGCCAGGCGGAGACCCAGTACTTC. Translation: CASSQAETQYF.

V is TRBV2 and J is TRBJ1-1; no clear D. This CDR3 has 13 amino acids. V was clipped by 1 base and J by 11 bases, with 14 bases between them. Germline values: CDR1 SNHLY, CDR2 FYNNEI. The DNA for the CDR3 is TGTGCCAGCAGTGAAGGAGTACACCCACGGGCTTTCTTT. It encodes CASSEGVHPRAFF. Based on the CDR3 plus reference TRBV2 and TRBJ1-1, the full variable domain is EPEVTQTPSHQVTQMGQEVILRCVPISNHLYFYWYRQILGQKVEFLVSFYNNEISEKSEIFDDQFSVERPDGSNFTLKIRSTKLEDSAMYFCASSEGVHPRAFFGQGTRLTVV.

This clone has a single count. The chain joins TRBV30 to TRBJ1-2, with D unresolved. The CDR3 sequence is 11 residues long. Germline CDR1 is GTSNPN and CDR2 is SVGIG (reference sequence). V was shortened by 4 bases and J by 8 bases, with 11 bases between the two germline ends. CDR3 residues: CAWTASAGYTF. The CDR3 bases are TGTGCCTGGACCGCGTCGGCGGGCTACACCTTC. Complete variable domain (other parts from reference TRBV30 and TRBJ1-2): SQTIHQWPATLVQPVGSPLSLECTVEGTSNPNLYWYRQAAGRGLQLLFYSVGIGQISSEVPQNLSASRPQDRQFILSSKKLLLSDSGFYLCAWTASAGYTFGSGTRLTVV.

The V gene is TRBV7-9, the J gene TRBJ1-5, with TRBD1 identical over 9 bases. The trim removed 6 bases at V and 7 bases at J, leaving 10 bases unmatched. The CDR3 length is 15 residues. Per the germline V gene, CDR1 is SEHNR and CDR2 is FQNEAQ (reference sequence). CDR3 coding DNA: TGTGCCAGCAGTCCGGGACAGGGAAGTAGGCAGCCCCAGCATTTT. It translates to CASSPGQGSRQPQHF.

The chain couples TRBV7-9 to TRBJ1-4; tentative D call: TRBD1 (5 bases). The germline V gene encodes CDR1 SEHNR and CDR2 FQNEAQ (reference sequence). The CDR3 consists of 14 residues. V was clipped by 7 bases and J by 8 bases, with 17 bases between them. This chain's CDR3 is CASTMVGLGEKLFF. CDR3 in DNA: TGTGCCAGCACCATGGTGGGGCTAGGGGAAAAACTGTTTTTT. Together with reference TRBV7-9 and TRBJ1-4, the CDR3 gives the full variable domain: DTGVSQNPRHKITKRGQNVTFRCDPISEHNRLYWYRQTLGQGPEFLTYFQNEAQLEKSRLLSDRFSAERPKGSFSTLEIQRTEQGDSAMYLCASTMVGLGEKLFFGSGTQLSVL.

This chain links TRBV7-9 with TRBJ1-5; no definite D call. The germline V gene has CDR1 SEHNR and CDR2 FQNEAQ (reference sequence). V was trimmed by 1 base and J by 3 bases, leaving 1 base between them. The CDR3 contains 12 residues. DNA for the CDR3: TGTGCCAGCAGCTTAGACAATCAGCCCCAGCATTTT. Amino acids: CASSLDNQPQHF.

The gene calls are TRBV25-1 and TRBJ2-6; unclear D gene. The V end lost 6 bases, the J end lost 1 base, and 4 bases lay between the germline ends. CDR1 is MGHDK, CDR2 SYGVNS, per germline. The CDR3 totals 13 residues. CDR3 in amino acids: CASRISGANVLTF. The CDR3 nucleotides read TGTGCCAGCAGGATTTCTGGGGCCAACGTCCTGACTTTC.

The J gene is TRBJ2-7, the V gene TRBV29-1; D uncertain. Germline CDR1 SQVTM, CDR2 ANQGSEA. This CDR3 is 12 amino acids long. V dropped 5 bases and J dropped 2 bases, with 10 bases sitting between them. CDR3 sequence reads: CSVRLNTYEQYF. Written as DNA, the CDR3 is TGCAGCGTTCGGTTGAATACCTACGAGCAGTACTTC.

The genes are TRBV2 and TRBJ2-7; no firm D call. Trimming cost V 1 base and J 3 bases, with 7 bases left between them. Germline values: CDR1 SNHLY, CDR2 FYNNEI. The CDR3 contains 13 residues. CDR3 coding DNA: TGTGCCAGCAGTGAAGTCGGCCTCTACGAGCAGTACTTC. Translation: CASSEVGLYEQYF.

In DNA form, the CDR3 reads TGTGCCAGCAGCTCGACACGTACTGAAGCTTTCTTT. Translation gives CASSSTRTEAFF. The gene calls are TRBV7-9 and TRBJ1-1, with no clear D. The germline V gene encodes CDR1 SEHNR and CDR2 FQNEAQ (reference sequence). The V end was cut by 4 bases, the J end by 5 bases, with 8 bases between. The CDR3 totals 12 residues.

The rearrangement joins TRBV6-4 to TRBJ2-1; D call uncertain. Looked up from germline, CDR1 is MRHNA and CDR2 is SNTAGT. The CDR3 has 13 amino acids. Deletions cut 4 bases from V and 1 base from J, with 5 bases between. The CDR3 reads CASSAESYNEQFF. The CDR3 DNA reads TGTGCCAGCAGTGCCGAATCCTACAATGAGCAGTTCTTC.

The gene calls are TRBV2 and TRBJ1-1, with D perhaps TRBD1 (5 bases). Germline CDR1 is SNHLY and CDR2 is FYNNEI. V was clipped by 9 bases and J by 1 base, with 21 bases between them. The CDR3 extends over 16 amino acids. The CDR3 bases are TGTGCCAGTAAAAAGGAGGGCGGGGCGCGGAACACTGAAGCTTTCTTT. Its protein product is CASKKEGGARNTEAFF.

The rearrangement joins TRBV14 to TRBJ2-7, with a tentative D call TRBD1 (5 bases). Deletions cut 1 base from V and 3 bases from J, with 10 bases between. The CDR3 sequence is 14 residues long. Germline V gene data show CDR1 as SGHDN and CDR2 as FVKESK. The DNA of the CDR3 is TGTGCCAGCAGCCAAGTGGGCAGGGACTACGAGCAGTACTTC. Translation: CASSQVGRDYEQYF.

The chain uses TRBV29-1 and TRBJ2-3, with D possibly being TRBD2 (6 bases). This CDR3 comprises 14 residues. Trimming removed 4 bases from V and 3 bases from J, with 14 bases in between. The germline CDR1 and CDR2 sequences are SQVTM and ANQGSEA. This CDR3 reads CSVAVGGVTDTQYF. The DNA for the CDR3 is TGCAGCGTTGCCGTGGGGGGAGTGACAGATACGCAGTATTTT.

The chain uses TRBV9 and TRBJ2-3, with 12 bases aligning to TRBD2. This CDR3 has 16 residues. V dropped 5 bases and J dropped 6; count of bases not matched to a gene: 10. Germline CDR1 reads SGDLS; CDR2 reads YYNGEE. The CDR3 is CASSPGLAGSRDTQYF. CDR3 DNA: TGTGCCAGCAGTCCCGGACTAGCGGGGTCACGGGATACGCAGTATTTT.

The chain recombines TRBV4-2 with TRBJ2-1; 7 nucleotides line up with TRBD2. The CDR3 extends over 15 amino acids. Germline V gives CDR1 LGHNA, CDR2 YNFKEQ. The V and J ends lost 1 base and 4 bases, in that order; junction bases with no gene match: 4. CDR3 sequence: CASSQVGGSYNEQFF. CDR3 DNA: TGTGCCAGCAGCCAAGTGGGCGGGAGTTACAATGAGCAGTTCTTC.

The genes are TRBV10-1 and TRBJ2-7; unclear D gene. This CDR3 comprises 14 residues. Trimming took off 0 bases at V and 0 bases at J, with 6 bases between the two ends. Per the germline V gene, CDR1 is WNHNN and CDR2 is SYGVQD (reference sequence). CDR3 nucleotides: TGCGCCAGCAGTGAGTCTGGTAGCTCCTACGAGCAGTACTTC. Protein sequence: CASSESGSSYEQYF.

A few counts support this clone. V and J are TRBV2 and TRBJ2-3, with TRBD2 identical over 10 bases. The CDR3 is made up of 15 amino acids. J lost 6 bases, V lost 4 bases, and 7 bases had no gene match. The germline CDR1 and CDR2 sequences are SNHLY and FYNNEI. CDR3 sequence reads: CASSALAGYADTQYF. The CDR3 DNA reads TGTGCCAGCAGTGCACTAGCGGGGTACGCGGATACGCAGTATTTT.

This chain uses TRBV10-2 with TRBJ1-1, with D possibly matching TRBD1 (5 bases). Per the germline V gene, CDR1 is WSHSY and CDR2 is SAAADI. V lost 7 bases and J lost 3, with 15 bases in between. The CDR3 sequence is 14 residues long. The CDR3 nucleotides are TGCGCCAGCATTAAGACCGGGGCCGACACTGAAGCTTTCTTT. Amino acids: CASIKTGADTEAFF.

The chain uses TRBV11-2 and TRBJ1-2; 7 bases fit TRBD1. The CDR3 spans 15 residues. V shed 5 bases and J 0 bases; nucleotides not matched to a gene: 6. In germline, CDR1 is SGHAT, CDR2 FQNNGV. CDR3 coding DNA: TGTGCCAGCAGCGGTCAGGGGACAGCTAACTATGGCTACACCTTC. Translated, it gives CASSGQGTANYGYTF.